This T cell receptor (beta chain) came from a study of shared clonotypes between healthy human individuals (dated by TCRdb to the early 2020s). Study-wide context: The cohort comprised a couple of women and a few men aged 18 to 49 years. For each donor, CD4 naive and CD4 memory were each given three plates, CD8 naive was given two plates, and CD8 memory was given one plate. The study deeply sequenced blood TCR repertoires of about five healthy adults to estimate repertoire size and the extent of clonotype sharing between individuals. To increase sequencing depth and limit assay-specific biases, different laboratories used diverse techniques to prepare libraries and sequence TCR repertoires. Each donor's leukapheresis produced roughly between roughly 0.85 and 10 billion PBMCs.

This clone was seen a single time. The target of this receptor is not known. Qualities for individual bases were not recorded, and no much larger clone is one base off. TCR CDR3 regions were amplified from genomic DNA by multiplex PCR using the deep immunoSEQ assay. Extracted genomic DNA from each cell subset was distributed evenly across all wells of several immunoSEQ 96-well plates, and each plate was treated as a replicate. Each replicate PCR for sorted subsets received around 200 ng genomic DNA, equal to tens of thousands of T cell genomes. Purified libraries were measured with a Qubit 3.0 fluorometer, size-checked on a Bioanalyzer 2100, and measured again with the KAPA Library Quantification kit. Each immunoSEQ 96-well plate was sequenced on its own single-read 150-cycle Illumina NextSeq 550 flow cell. Concerning the study's data processing: Because the immunoSEQ output held only junctional sequences and lacked quality scores, the filtering could not match the filtering applied to full-length reads. To assign V/J genes and CDR3, sequences were annotated using PyIR, a Python wrapper for IgBLAST v1.9, with IMGT germline references. Reads were removed for weak V/J assignments (E-value above 1e-6), missing CDR3, stop codons, out-of-frame junctions, or ambiguous translated residues. V3J clonotypes were defined as sequences sharing the same inferred V gene, J gene, and CDR3 amino acid sequence. Percentage overlap between repertoires was calculated by dividing the number of shared unique clonotypes by the size of the smaller repertoire. Richness of each repertoire was evaluated using RTK rarefaction, the Chao1 estimator, and Recon v2.1 estimates of unobserved clonotypes. OLGA was used to compute generation probabilities for all TCRbeta clonotypes that the gDNA method yielded from a handful of donors. The clones in this table, taken by TCRdb from immuneACCESS, are in-frame only. Not every clone is retained; where verified, under half of the shortfall comes from an unresolved V gene, and the cause of the rest is unknown. That table is the source of V, J and clone size, and D and trimming were worked out from the DNA. The sample data list some 1 million clones, and under 80% of these were observed just once. The ten largest clonotypes hold approximately 1.5% of the sample.

What the authors observed across the whole study: Larger estimated clonotype richness was generally found for naive subsets than for memory subsets. The genetic and exposure-history diversity represented was limited by the small number of donors. Pairwise subsampling indicated that sequencing depth was expected to affect the degree of clonotype sharing among donors. Clonotypes shared by all four sorted-subset donors showed higher generation probabilities than non-shared clonotypes. Sharing across four donors was observed for approximately 5% of naive CD4, under 4% of naive CD8, about 2.3% of memory CD4, and less than 0.45% of memory CD8 clonotypes. Sampling was restricted to blood, and TCR repertoires in tissues likely differ from the TCR repertoires found in blood. Rarefaction of sorted-subset datasets indicated incomplete sequencing despite the large sequencing depth.

Donors were healthy HIV-negative adults with no recently reported acute infections or vaccinations. Every donor was a Caucasian adult living in Nashville, Tennessee, USA. CD4+ T cells were enriched through magnetic negative selection, after which naive cells were positively selected on CD45RA and the remaining negative fraction served as the memory subset. Blood was obtained by leukapheresis, after which PBMCs were separated by Ficoll-Histopaque density gradient centrifugation and cryopreserved in liquid nitrogen vapor phase. Purity and quantity of every magnetically sorted T cell population were checked by analytical flow cytometry. Genomic DNA was isolated from every sorted fraction and measured by UV absorbance on a Nanodrop 2000c. The CDR3, from cysteine to phenylalanine, totals 13 residues. CDR3 DNA only is kept here, 39 bases in frame from base 1. The CDR1 and CDR2 encoded by the germline V gene (reference sequence) are WNHNN and SYGVQD. Relative to germline, V is 0 bases shorter and J is 9 bases shorter, with 9 bases between their ends.

The sample consisted of memory CD4+ T cells sorted from blood. The sample's cell subset or site, from its label and the paper: CD45RA-negative fraction. The sequence joins TRBV10-1 to TRBJ1-5; the D segment cannot be called with confidence. The receptor comes from a man younger than 30 in good health. The CDR3 protein: CASSESRISPQHF. The DNA is TGCGCCAGCAGTGAGTCGAGGATCTCGCCCCAGCATTTT.